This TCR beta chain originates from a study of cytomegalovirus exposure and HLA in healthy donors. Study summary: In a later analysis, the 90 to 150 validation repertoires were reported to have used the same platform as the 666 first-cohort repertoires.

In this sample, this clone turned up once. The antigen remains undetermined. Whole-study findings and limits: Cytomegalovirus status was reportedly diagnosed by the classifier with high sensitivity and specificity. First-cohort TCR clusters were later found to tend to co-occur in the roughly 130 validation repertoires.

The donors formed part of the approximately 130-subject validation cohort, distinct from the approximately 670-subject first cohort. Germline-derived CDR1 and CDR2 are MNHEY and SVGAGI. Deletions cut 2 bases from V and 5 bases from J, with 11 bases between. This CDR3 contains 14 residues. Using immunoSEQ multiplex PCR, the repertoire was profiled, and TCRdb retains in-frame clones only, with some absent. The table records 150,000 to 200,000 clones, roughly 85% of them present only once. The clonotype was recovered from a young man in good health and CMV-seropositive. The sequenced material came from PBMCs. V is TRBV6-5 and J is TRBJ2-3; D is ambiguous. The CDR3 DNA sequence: TGTGCCAGCAGTTACCTCCGGCGCGGAGATACGCAGTATTTT. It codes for CASSYLRRGDTQYF.